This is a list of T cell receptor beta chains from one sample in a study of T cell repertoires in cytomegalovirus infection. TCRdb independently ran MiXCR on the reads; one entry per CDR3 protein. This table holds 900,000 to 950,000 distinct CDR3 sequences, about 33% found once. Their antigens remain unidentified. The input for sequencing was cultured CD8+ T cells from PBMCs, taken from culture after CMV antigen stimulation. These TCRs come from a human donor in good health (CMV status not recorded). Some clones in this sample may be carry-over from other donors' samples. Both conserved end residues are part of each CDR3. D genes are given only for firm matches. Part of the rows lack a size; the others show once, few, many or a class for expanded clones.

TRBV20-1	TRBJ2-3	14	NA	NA	CSARRGAGADTQYF	TGCAGTGCTAGGAGGGGGGCTGGGGCAGATACGCAGTATTTT
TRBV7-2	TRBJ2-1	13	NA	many	CASSLAEADEQFF	TGTGCCAGCAGCTTGGCGGAAGCGGATGAGCAGTTCTTC
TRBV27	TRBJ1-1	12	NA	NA	CASSFVGAEAFF	TGTGCCAGCAGTTTCGTGGGTGCTGAAGCTTTCTTT
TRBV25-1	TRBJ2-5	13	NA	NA	CANSTGQQETQYF	TGTGCCAACAGTACCGGACAGCAAGAGACCCAGTACTTC
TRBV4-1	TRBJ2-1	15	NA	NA	CASSQEHGENNEQFF	TGCGCCAGCAGCCAAGAACATGGGGAAAACAATGAGCAGTTCTTC
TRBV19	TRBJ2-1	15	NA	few	CASTISGRPINEQFF	TGTGCCAGTACCATTTCTGGGCGCCCCATCAATGAGCAGTTCTTC
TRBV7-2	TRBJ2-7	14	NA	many	CASSTGPFELEQYF	TGTGCCAGCAGCACTGGGCCCTTCGAACTCGAGCAGTACTTC
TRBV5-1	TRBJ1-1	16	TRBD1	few	CASSPSIGQGDTEAFF	TGCGCCAGCAGCCCTTCTATCGGACAGGGTGACACTGAAGCTTTCTTT
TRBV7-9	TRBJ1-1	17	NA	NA	CASSGLGWDDMNTEAFF	TGTGCCAGCAGCGGGCTGGGGTGGGATGACATGAACACTGAAGCTTTCTTT
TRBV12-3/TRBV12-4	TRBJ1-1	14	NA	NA	CANSFSLGNTEAFF	TGTGCCAACAGTTTTAGTCTGGGGAACACTGAAGCTTTCTTT
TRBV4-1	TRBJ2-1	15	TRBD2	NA	CASSQYGGAGNEQFF	TGTGCCAGCAGCCAATACGGGGGGGCAGGCAATGAGCAGTTCTTC
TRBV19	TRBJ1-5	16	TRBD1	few	CASSIIRDSSNQPQHF	TGTGCCAGTAGTATAATCCGGGACAGCAGCAATCAGCCCCAGCATTTT
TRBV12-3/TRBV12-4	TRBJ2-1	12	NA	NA	CVSSLSKNEQFF	TGTGTCAGCAGTTTATCGAAAAATGAGCAGTTCTTC
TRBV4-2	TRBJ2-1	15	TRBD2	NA	CASSQVAGQVNEQFF	TGTGCCAGCAGCCAAGTAGCGGGGCAGGTCAATGAGCAGTTCTTC
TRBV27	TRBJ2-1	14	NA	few	CASSLSLGGGEQFF	TGTGCCAGCAGTTTATCATTGGGGGGCGGTGAGCAGTTCTTC
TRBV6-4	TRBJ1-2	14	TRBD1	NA	CASSDLDRGYGYTF	TGTGCCAGCAGTGACTTGGACAGGGGCTATGGCTACACCTTC
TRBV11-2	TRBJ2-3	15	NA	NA	CASSLWGREQDTQYF	TGTGCCAGCAGCTTATGGGGCAGGGAACAAGATACGCAGTATTTT
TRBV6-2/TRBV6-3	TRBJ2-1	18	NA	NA	CASSYSPDSSYFYNEQFF	TGTGCCAGCAGTTACTCGCCCGATTCAAGCTATTTTTACAATGAGCAGTTCTTC
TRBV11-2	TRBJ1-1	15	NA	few	CASSLKDRLNTEAFF	TGTGCCAGCAGCCTAAAGGACAGATTGAACACTGAAGCTTTCTTT
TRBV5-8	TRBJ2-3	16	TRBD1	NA	CASSSGQGFSIDTQYF	TGTGCCAGCAGCTCGGGACAGGGATTTAGTATTGATACGCAGTATTTT
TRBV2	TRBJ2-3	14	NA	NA	CATPGSTSTDTQYF	TGTGCCACCCCTGGGAGTACTAGCACAGATACGCAGTATTTT
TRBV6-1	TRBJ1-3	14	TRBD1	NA	CASGYRGQGNTIYF	TGTGCCAGCGGGTACAGGGGCCAGGGAAACACCATATATTTT
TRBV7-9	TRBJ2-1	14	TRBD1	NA	CASSLDRGVNEQFF	TGTGCCAGCAGCTTGGACAGGGGAGTAAATGAGCAGTTCTTC
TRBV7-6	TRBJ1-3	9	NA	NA	CAVGNTIYF	TGTGCCGTAGGAAACACCATATATTTT
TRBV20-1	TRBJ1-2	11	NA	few	CSARPGPGRTF	TGCAGTGCTAGACCAGGACCGGGGAGAACTTTC
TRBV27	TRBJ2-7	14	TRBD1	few	CASSLLGTVYEQYF	TGTGCCAGCAGTTTACTCGGGACAGTCTACGAGCAGTACTTC
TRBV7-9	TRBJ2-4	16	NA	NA	CASSQSHAVGGDIQYF	TGTGCCAGCAGTCAATCTCATGCCGTTGGGGGAGACATTCAGTACTTC
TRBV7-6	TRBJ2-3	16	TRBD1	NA	CASSPRQGEGTDTQYF	TGTGCCAGCAGCCCCAGACAGGGGGAAGGCACAGATACGCAGTATTTT
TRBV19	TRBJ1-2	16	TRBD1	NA	CASSLRGQVPMFDYTF	TGTGCCAGTAGCTTGAGGGGACAGGTCCCTATGTTCGACTACACCTTC
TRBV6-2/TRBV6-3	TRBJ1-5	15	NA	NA	CASSYLAGRKQPQHF	TGTGCCAGCAGTTACTTGGCCGGGAGGAAACAGCCCCAGCATTTT
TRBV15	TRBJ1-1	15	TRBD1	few	CATSRGTGTQAEAFF	TGTGCCACCAGCAGAGGGACAGGGACTCAGGCTGAAGCTTTCTTT
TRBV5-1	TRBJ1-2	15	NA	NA	CASSLQQVNLDGYTF	TGCGCCAGCAGCTTACAACAGGTGAACCTGGATGGCTACACCTTC
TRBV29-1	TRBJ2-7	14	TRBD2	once	CSADSGTSSYEQYF	TGCAGCGCCGATAGCGGGACGAGCTCCTACGAGCAGTACTTC
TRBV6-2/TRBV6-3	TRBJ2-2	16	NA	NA	CASTNGQNIRPGELFF	TGTGCCAGCACCAACGGGCAGAATATTCGTCCCGGGGAGCTGTTTTTT
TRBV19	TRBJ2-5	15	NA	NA	CASTSRGGGRETQYF	TGTGCCAGTACCTCACGAGGAGGGGGCCGAGAGACCCAGTACTTC
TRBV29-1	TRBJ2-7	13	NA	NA	CSALTGGSYEQYF	TGCAGCGCCCTGACTGGGGGGTCCTACGAGCAGTACTTC
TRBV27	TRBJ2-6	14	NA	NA	CASTPASGANVLNF	TGTGCCAGCACCCCGGCCTCTGGGGCCAACGTCCTGAATTTC
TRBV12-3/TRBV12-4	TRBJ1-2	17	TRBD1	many	CASSPRGRSRLFYGYTF	TGTGCCAGCAGTCCCAGGGGGCGCAGCCGTCTGTTCTATGGCTACACCTTC
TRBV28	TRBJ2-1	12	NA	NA	CASSLRGIQQFF	TGTGCCAGCAGTTTAAGGGGGATCCAGCAGTTCTTC
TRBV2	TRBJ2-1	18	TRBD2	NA	CASSGLGLAGVLRNEQFF	TGTGCCAGCAGTGGTTTAGGGCTAGCGGGGGTGTTAAGGAATGAGCAGTTCTTC
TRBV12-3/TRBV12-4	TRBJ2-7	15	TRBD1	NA	CASRLTGNPSYEQYF	TGTGCCAGCAGGCTGACAGGGAATCCCTCATACGAGCAGTACTTC
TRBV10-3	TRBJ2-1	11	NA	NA	CAIRTWNEQFF	TGTGCCATCAGAACCTGGAATGAGCAGTTCTTC
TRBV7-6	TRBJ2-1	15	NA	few	CASSPSPATGDEQFF	TGTGCCAGCAGCCCGAGTCCCGCTACCGGGGATGAGCAGTTCTTC
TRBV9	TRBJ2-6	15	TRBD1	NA	CASSGQGTGANVLTF	TGTGCCAGCAGCGGACAGGGGACCGGGGCCAACGTCCTGACTTTC
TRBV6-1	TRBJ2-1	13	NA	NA	CASSQFRDFEQFF	TGTGCCAGCAGCCAATTCCGGGACTTCGAGCAGTTCTTC
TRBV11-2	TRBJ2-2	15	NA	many	CASSLDWGNTGELFF	TGTGCCAGCAGCTTAGATTGGGGGAACACCGGGGAGCTGTTTTTT
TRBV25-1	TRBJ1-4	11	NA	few	CASSLHEKLFF	TGTGCCAGCAGTCTTCACGAAAAACTGTTTTTT
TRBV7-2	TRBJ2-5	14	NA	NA	CASSLPGYQETQYF	TGTGCCAGCAGCTTGCCGGGATACCAAGAGACCCAGTACTTC
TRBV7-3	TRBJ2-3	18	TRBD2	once	CASSFSEGLAGGRDTQYF	TGTGCCAGCAGCTTCTCTGAGGGACTAGCGGGGGGCCGCGATACGCAGTATTTT
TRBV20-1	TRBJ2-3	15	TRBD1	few	CSATPGTGTSDTQYF	TGCAGTGCTACCCCCGGGACAGGGACCTCAGATACGCAGTATTTT
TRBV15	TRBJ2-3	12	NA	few	CATSPGTDTQYF	TGTGCCACCAGCCCCGGCACAGATACGCAGTATTTT
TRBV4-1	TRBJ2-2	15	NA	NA	CASSQKAGAFRELFF	TGCGCCAGCAGCCAAAAGGCAGGGGCTTTCCGGGAGCTGTTTTTT
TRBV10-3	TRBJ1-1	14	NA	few	CAIREGAQNTEAFF	TGTGCCATCAGGGAGGGAGCTCAAAACACTGAAGCTTTCTTT
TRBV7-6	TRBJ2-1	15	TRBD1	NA	CASSLKGGMVDEQFF	TGTGCCAGCAGCTTGAAAGGGGGCATGGTCGATGAGCAGTTCTTC
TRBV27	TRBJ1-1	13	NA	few	CASSTRGRSEAFF	TGTGCCAGCAGCACTCGGGGTAGAAGTGAAGCTTTCTTT
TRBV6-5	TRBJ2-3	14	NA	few	CASGMWGPTDTQYF	TGTGCCAGCGGCATGTGGGGACCCACAGATACGCAGTATTTT
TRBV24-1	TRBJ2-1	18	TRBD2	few	CATSDLSTSGGVYNEQFF	TGTGCCACCAGTGATTTGTCGACTAGCGGGGGTGTCTACAATGAGCAGTTCTTC